The 21 T cell receptor beta chains in this list originate from one sample, sequenced in a study of shared clonotypes between healthy human individuals. Data came from immunoSEQ multiplex PCR; TCRdb stores just in-frame clones and leaves some out. This sample carries about 560,000 clones, around 78% of them seen once, and the ten largest clones take around 12%. Sequenced sample: PBMCs. Receptors were obtained from a woman in her thirties or forties in good health. Some clones in this sample may be carry-over from other donors' samples.

V gene TRBV2 combines with J gene TRBJ1-1, with D maybe TRBD1 (5 bases). The germline V gene encodes CDR1 SNHLY and CDR2 FYNNEI. This CDR3 is 15 amino acids long. The ends were cut back, 6 bases at V and 3 bases at J, with 17 bases in the middle. The CDR3 nucleotides are TGTGCCAGCAGAAGACGGGGGAGTGGGGACACTGAAGCTTTCTTT. Translating gives CASRRRGSGDTEAFF.

This chain connects TRBV18 to TRBJ1-1; D unclear. In germline, CDR1 is KGHSH, CDR2 LQKENI. CDR3 length: 13 amino acids. V was cut by 6 bases and J by 9 bases, with 17 bases left in between. The CDR3 region has the DNA TGTGCCAGCTCCCCCTATACAGACCAAAAAGCTTTCTTT. This translates into CASSPYTDQKAFF.

The chain links TRBV29-1 to TRBJ2-7, with D perhaps matching TRBD1 (6 bases). V was cut by 6 bases and J by 4 bases, with 13 bases left in between. Germline assignment: CDR1 SQVTM and CDR2 ANQGSEA. There are 12 residues in the CDR3. The CDR3 reads CSVTGTYYEQYF. For the CDR3, the DNA is TGCAGCGTGACCGGGACATATTACGAGCAGTACTTC.

To note about this clone: Germline is not matched at one junction end, which may reflect a read error. The genes are TRBV7-7 and TRBJ2-5; the match to TRBD1 covers 9 bases. Germline CDR1 and CDR2: SSHAT and FNYEAQ (reference sequence). CDR3 length equals 15 residues. CDR3 amino acids: CASSLATGGWETQYF. Here the CDR3 DNA reads TGTGCTAGCAGCCTAGCGACAGGGGGTTGGGAGACCCAGTACTTC.

This clone occurred once. J is TRBJ1-4 and V is TRBV7-9; perhaps TRBD1 as D (6 bases). Germline V lookup: CDR1 SEHNR, CDR2 FQNEAQ (reference sequence). The CDR3 runs to 14 residues. V lost 5 bases and J 5 bases, leaving 12 bases between the germline ends. The CDR3 sequence is CASSIDRQNEKLFF. The CDR3, as DNA: TGTGCCAGCAGCATCGACAGGCAGAATGAAAAACTGTTTTTT. Full variable domain (outside the CDR3, taken from reference TRBV7-9 and TRBJ1-4): DTGVSQNPRHKITKRGQNVTFRCDPISEHNRLYWYRQTLGQGPEFLTYFQNEAQLEKSRLLSDRFSAERPKGSFSTLEIQRTEQGDSAMYLCASSIDRQNEKLFFGSGTQLSVL.

A remark on this clone: A much larger clone differs by one base, so this may be a read error. The chain links TRBV18 to TRBJ2-3; D tentatively reads TRBD1 or TRBD2 (5 bases each). The CDR3 sequence is 14 residues long. V lost 6 bases, J lost 5 bases, and 15 bases lay in between. The germline gives CDR1 KGHSH, CDR2 LQKENI. The CDR3 loop is CASSSGAAGDTQYF. The CDR3 coding sequence is TGTGCCAGCTCCTCCGGGGCCGCGGGAGATACGCAGTATTTT.

The rearrangement joins TRBV5-4 to TRBJ1-2; maybe TRBD1 (5 bases). Between the trimmed V and J ends, which lost 0 bases and 8 bases, there was a span of 8 bases. The CDR3 totals 12 residues. Germline V lookup: CDR1 SGHNT, CDR2 YYREEE (reference sequence). This CDR3 is CASSLEGLGYTF. CDR3 bases: TGTGCCAGCAGCTTGGAGGGGTTGGGCTACACCTTC.

This chain links TRBV6-5 with TRBJ2-7, with 8 bases aligning to TRBD2. The V gene end was trimmed by 10 bases and the J gene end by 3 bases; junction bases not matched to a gene: 8. Germline V CDR1 and CDR2: MNHEY, SVGAGI. This CDR3 is 13 amino acids long. For the CDR3, the DNA is TGTGCCACCGCGGGACTAGGCGTCTACGAGCAGTACTTC. Amino acids: CATAGLGVYEQYF.

CDR3 DNA sequence: TGTGCCATCAGTCTGGTCCCCGGGGAGCTGTTTTTT. Protein: CAISLVPGELFF. The gene calls are TRBV10-3 and TRBJ2-2; D is unclear. V was pared by 5 bases and J by 6 bases, with 7 bases between. Germline V gene data show CDR1 as ENHRY and CDR2 as SYGVKD. There are 12 residues in the CDR3.

To note about this clone: Other DNA sequences from this sample encode an identical CDR3 as well. This chain joins TRBV7-2 and TRBJ1-2; D is undetermined. The CDR3 contains 11 residues. Between the trimmed V and J ends, which lost 8 bases and 2 bases, there was a span of 6 bases. From germline, CDR1 is SGHTA and CDR2 FQGNSA. The CDR3 nucleotides read TGTGCCAGCGGTACCAACTATGGCTACACCTTC. This gives the protein CASGTNYGYTF. Full variable domain (rest looked up from reference TRBV7-2 and TRBJ1-2): GAGVSQSPSNKVTEKGKDVELRCDPISGHTALYWYRQSLGQGLEFLIYFQGNSAPDKSGLPSDRFSAERTGGSVSTLTIQRTQQEDSAVYLCASGTNYGYTFGSGTRLTVV.

With regard to this clone: Different DNA sequences within this sample yield the same CDR3. The rearrangement uses TRBV5-1 and TRBJ2-7, with TRBD1 matching over 9 bases. Germline CDR1 and CDR2: SGHRS and YFSETQ. V shed 4 bases, J shed 0 bases, and the junction held 5 bases outside the gene matches. The CDR3 covers 15 residues. The CDR3 region is CASSPRTGDSYEQYF. CDR3 sequence (DNA): TGCGCCAGCAGCCCCCGGACAGGGGACTCCTACGAGCAGTACTTC.

The chain joins TRBV11-2 to TRBJ2-6; no clear D. The germline V and J ends were trimmed by 1 base and 2 bases, with 15 bases remaining between them. This CDR3 has 18 residues. Germline loops: CDR1 SGHAT, CDR2 FQNNGV. CDR3: CASSLGTSNHPGANVLTF. The CDR3 DNA reads as TGTGCCAGCAGCTTAGGGACCTCTAATCACCCTGGGGCCAACGTCCTGACTTTC.

J is TRBJ2-4 and V is TRBV9; TRBD1 agrees at 8 bases. The CDR3 contains 16 residues. J was trimmed by 6 bases and V by 0 bases; bases with no gene match: 8. In germline, CDR1 is SGDLS, CDR2 YYNGEE. The CDR3 spells CASSVAKAGGTNIQYF. For the CDR3, the DNA is TGTGCCAGCAGCGTAGCTAAGGCAGGGGGCACAAACATTCAGTACTTC.

With regard to this clone: A far larger clone is only one base removed, so a read error is likely. The chain is built from TRBV30 and TRBJ1-1, with D possibly matching TRBD1 (5 bases). This CDR3 has 16 residues. Germline lookup yields CDR1 GTSNPN and CDR2 SVGIG (reference sequence). The V end was cut by 5 bases, the J end by 1 base, with 20 bases between. CDR3 residues: CAWRNSRVRPNTEAFF. CDR3 nucleotides: TGTGCCTGGCGTAATTCCAGGGTTAGGCCGAACACTGAAGCTTTCTTT.

The chain is built from TRBV7-9 and TRBJ2-7; D is ambiguous. Trimming left V 2 bases short and J 5 bases short, with 7 bases between. This CDR3 region has 12 residues. Looked up from germline, CDR1 is SEHNR and CDR2 is FQNEAQ (reference sequence). The CDR3 DNA follows: TGTGCCAGCAGCTTAAATAGGGACGAGCAGTACTTC. Residues: CASSLNRDEQYF.

The chain carries TRBV7-9 and TRBJ2-3; 14 bases agree with TRBD2. Trimming took 5 bases from V and 4 from J; bases not matched to a gene: 5. CDR1 SEHNR and CDR2 FQNEAQ come from the germline V gene (reference sequence). The CDR3 covers 16 residues. In DNA, the CDR3 is TGTGCCAGCAGCCCGGGACTAGCGGGAGTCGCAGATACGCAGTATTTT. Its protein is CASSPGLAGVADTQYF.

With respect to this clone: The sample has other DNA sequences that encode this CDR3 too. This chain links TRBV4-3 with TRBJ1-5, with D hard to call. CDR1 and CDR2 (germline): LGHNA, YSLEER. The V end lost 0 bases, the J end lost 6 bases, and 6 bases lay between the germline ends. This CDR3 is built from 13 residues. DNA of the CDR3: TGCGCCAGCAGCCAAGATATAGGTCAGCCCCAGCATTTT. Protein sequence: CASSQDIGQPQHF.

The rearrangement uses TRBV29-1 and TRBJ2-2; 7 nucleotides match TRBD1. The CDR3 spans 17 residues. The germline V gene encodes CDR1 SQVTM and CDR2 ANQGSEA. The junction had 18 bases not matched to a gene; V was cut back by 7 bases and J by 4 bases. The CDR3: CSARGGQNWVGTGELFF. Written as DNA, the CDR3 is TGCAGCGCAAGAGGGGGCCAAAATTGGGTGGGCACCGGGGAGCTGTTTTTT.

This clone was seen a handful of times. The chain joins TRBV18 to TRBJ2-7; TRBD1 matches 8 bases. The CDR3 is 17 residues long. Germline values: CDR1 KGHSH, CDR2 LQKENI. V dropped 2 bases and J dropped 2; count of bases not matched to a gene: 11. In DNA form, the CDR3 reads TGTGCCAGCTCACCAAAATCGGACAGGGCCTTAGCCTACGAGCAGTACTTC. This codes for CASSPKSDRALAYEQYF.

J is TRBJ1-1 and V is TRBV27; TRBD1 agrees at 10 bases. CDR3 length: 16 amino acids. Per the germline V gene, CDR1 is MNHEY and CDR2 is SMNVEV (reference sequence). The trim removed 5 bases at V and 7 bases at J, leaving 13 bases unmatched. The CDR3 reads CASSLRQGALSNEAFF. The CDR3 DNA reads TGTGCCAGCAGTCTCCGACAGGGGGCGCTGAGTAATGAAGCTTTCTTT.

The rearrangement uses TRBV7-9 and TRBJ1-2; D is perhaps TRBD1 (6 bases). Trimming left V 5 bases short and J 8 bases short, with 15 bases between. Germline V gene data show CDR1 as SEHNR and CDR2 as FQNEAQ (reference sequence). The CDR3 is 13 amino acids. CDR3 protein: CASSPGDFWGYTF. In nucleotides, the CDR3 is TGTGCCAGCAGCCCAGGGGACTTTTGGGGCTACACCTTC.